This record concerns one TCR beta chain sequence. Germline CDR1 reads LNHNV; CDR2 reads YYDKDF (reference sequence). The length of the CDR3 is 15 residues. Trimming took 1 base from V and 2 from J, leaving 11 bases between them. This sample was taken from a study of blood T cell repertoires in COVID-19. Overall study: Samples representing acute and convalescent COVID-19 were sourced from the United States, Italy and Spain.

In the study's own analysis: Amplified reference gene primers provided the basis for estimating nucleated cell counts. Sequencing used immunoSEQ multiplex PCR; TCRdb keeps in-frame clones, though not all of them. V and J calls and clone size follow that table, whereas D and trimming were derived from the DNA. The table shows tens of thousands of clones, with about 88% occurring only once. Material: peripheral blood. This sequence joins TRBV15 and TRBJ1-1; D remains unclear. The sequence was obtained from a man aged 45-60 years with acute or convalescent COVID-19. The CDR3 here is CATSRVEQPNTEAFF. The CDR3, as DNA: TGTGCCACCAGCAGAGTGGAACAGCCCAACACTGAAGCTTTCTTT. Full variable domain (missing parts from reference TRBV15 and TRBJ1-1): DAMVIQNPRYQVTQFGKPVTLSCSQTLNHNVMYWYQQKSSQAPKLLFHYYDKDFNNEADTPDNFQSRRPNTSFCFLDIRSPGLGDTAMYLCATSRVEQPNTEAFFGQGTRLTVV.